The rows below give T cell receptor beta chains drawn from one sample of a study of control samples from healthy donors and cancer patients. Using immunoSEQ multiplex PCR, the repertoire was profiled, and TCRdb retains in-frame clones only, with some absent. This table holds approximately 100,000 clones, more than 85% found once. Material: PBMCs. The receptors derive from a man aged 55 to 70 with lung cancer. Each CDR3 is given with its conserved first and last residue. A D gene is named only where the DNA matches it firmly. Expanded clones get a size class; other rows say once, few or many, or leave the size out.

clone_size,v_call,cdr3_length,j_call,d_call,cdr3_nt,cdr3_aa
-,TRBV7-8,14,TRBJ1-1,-,TGTGCCAGCAGCTTAGATCCAGGAGGTAATGAAGCTTTCTTT,CASSLDPGGNEAFF
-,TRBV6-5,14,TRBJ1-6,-,TGTGCCAGCAGGCGGGGTGACGGGGAGGGACCCCTCCACTTT,CASRRGDGEGPLHF
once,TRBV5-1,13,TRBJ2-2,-,TGCGCCAGCAGCTTGCGGGTTACCGGGGAGCTGTTTTTT,CASSLRVTGELFF
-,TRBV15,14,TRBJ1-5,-,TGTGCCACCAGCAGAGATCAAGGTGATGAGCCCCAGCATTTT,CATSRDQGDEPQHF
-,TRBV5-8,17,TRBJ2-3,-,TGTGCCAGCAGGGGAAGACTAGAGTGGGTGTCCGCAGATACGCAGTATTTT,CASRGRLEWVSADTQYF
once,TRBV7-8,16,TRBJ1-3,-,TGTGCCAGCAGCTTAGCCTTAGAAGTTACTCGAAACACCATATATTTT,CASSLALEVTRNTIYF
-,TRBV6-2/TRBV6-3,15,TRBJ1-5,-,TGTGCCAGCAGCCCGGGGGGGCCCGGCAATCAGCCCCAGCATTTT,CASSPGGPGNQPQHF
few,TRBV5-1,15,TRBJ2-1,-,TGCGCCAGCAGCTCAGGAGGATACTTACTCAATGAGCAGTTCTTC,CASSSGGYLLNEQFF
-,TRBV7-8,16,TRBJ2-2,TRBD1,TGTGCCAGCAGCAGATGGGACAGGGCGGGAACCGGGGAGCTGTTTTTT,CASSRWDRAGTGELFF
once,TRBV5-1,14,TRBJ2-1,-,TGCGCCAGCAGCCTTACGACAAACCCTAATGAGCAGTTCTTC,CASSLTTNPNEQFF
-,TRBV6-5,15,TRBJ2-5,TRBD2,TGTGCCAGCAGCGGACTAGCGGGGTACCAAGAGACCCAGTACTTC,CASSGLAGYQETQYF
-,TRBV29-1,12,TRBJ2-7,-,TGCAGCGTGAGATTTGTAACCTACGAGCAGTACTTC,CSVRFVTYEQYF
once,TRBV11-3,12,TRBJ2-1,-,TGTGCCAGCAGCTCCAGGACTAATGAGCAGTTCTTC,CASSSRTNEQFF
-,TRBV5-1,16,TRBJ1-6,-,TGCGCCAGCAGCTTGACTGACAAAGGCCTTAATTCACCCCTCCACTTT,CASSLTDKGLNSPLHF
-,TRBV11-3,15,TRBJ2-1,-,TGTGCCAGCAGCCCCCGCGGGGGCCCGTACAATGAGCAGTTCTTC,CASSPRGGPYNEQFF
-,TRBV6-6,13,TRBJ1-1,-,TGTGCCAGCAGTTACGGTACGGGCTCTGAAGCTTTCTTT,CASSYGTGSEAFF
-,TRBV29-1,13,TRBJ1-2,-,TGCAGCACTCAGCGCGGAACTAACTATGGCTACACCTTC,CSTQRGTNYGYTF
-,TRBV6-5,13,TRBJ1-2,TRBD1,TGTGCCAGCAGGCCGAGAGACAGGGATGGCTACACCTTC,CASRPRDRDGYTF
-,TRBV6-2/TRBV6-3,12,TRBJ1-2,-,TGTGCCAGCAGCCTTCGAGGGTATGGCTACACCTTC,CASSLRGYGYTF
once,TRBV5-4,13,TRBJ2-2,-,TGTGCCAGCAGCTCCTTCAGCACCGGGGAGCTGTTTTTT,CASSSFSTGELFF
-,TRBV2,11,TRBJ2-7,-,TGTGCCAGCAAGGTCAGTAACGAGCAGTACTTC,CASKVSNEQYF
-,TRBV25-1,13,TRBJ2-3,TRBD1,TGTGCCACCTTCGGGCAGGGGGCTCATACGCAGTATTTT,CATFGQGAHTQYF
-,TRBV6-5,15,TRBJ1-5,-,TGTGCCAGCAGTCTGGATGCTTCATCGGGTCAGCCCCAGCATTTT,CASSLDASSGQPQHF
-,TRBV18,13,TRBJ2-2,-,TGTGCCAGCTCACCAGCCCTTGCCGGGGAGCTGTTTTTT,CASSPALAGELFF
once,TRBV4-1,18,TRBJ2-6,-,TGCGCCAGCAGCCAAGATGCAGGGAGAATCTCTGGGGCCAACGTCCTGACTTTC,CASSQDAGRISGANVLTF
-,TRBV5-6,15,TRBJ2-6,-,TGTGCCAGCAGCTTAACGAGCTCTGGGGCCAACGTCCTGACTTTC,CASSLTSSGANVLTF
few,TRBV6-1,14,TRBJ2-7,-,TGTGCCAGCAGTGAAAGGGACGGGGTAAGGGAGCAGTACTTC,CASSERDGVREQYF
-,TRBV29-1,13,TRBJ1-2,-,TGCAGCGTTAGACCTCTTTGGGACTATGGCTACACCTTC,CSVRPLWDYGYTF
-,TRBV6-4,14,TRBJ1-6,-,TGTGCCAGCAGTGACTCCAGGGATAATTCACCCCTCCACTTT,CASSDSRDNSPLHF
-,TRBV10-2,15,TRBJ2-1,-,TGCGCCAGCCAAAAGAACAGGGAGTTCTACAATGAGCAGTTCTTC,CASQKNREFYNEQFF
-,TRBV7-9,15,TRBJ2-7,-,TGTGCCAGCAGCCCCGCCTGGGATGAGACCTACGAGCAGTACTTC,CASSPAWDETYEQYF
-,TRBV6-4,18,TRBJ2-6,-,TGTGCCAGCAGTTCGCAACCGGGACGGTACTCTGGGGCCAACGTCCTGACTTTC,CASSSQPGRYSGANVLTF
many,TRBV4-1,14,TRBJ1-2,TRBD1,TGCGCCAGCAGCCAAGTTACAGGGGGAGATGGCTACACCTTC,CASSQVTGGDGYTF
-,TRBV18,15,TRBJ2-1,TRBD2,TGTGCCAGCTCACCGGGACTAGCGGGGAACAATGAGCAGTTCTTC,CASSPGLAGNNEQFF
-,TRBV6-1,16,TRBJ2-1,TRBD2,TGTGCCAGCAGTGCGGGCGGGGGGGTTACGGGCAATGAGCAGTTCTTC,CASSAGGGVTGNEQFF
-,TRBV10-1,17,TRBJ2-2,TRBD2,TGCGCCAGCAGTGAGGATAGGACTAGCGGGGATCACGGGGAGCTGTTTTTT,CASSEDRTSGDHGELFF
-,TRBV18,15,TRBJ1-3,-,TGTGCCAGCTCACCGACCGCGGGGTCTGGAAACACCATATATTTT,CASSPTAGSGNTIYF
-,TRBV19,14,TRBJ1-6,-,TGTGCCAGTAGCTCACGAGATCCGAATTCACCCCTCCACTTT,CASSSRDPNSPLHF
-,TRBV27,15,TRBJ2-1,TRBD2,TGTGCCAGCAGCCGTCAGCGGGGGGGAAACAATGAGCAGTTCTTC,CASSRQRGGNNEQFF
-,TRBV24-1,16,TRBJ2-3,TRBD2,TGTGCCACCAGTGATATAAGCGGGGACTCCACAGATACGCAGTATTTT,CATSDISGDSTDTQYF
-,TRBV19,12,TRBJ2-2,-,TGTGCCAGTAGCCCGGACACCGGGGAGCTGTTTTTT,CASSPDTGELFF
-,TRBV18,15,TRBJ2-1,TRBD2,TGTGCCAGCTCACTCGGACTAGCGGGGCTGAATGAGCAGTTCTTC,CASSLGLAGLNEQFF
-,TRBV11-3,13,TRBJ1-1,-,TGTGCCAGCAGCCCCCGACAGAACACTGAAGCTTTCTTT,CASSPRQNTEAFF
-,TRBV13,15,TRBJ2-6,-,TGTGCCAGCAGCTTACTGGGAACTGGGGCCAACGTCCTGACTTTC,CASSLLGTGANVLTF
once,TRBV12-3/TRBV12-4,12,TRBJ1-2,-,TGTGCCAGCAGTACGCCACAGCGAGGCTACACCTTC,CASSTPQRGYTF
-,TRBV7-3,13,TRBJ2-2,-,TGTGCCAGCAGCTTACTGGGAACCGGGGAGCTGTTTTTT,CASSLLGTGELFF
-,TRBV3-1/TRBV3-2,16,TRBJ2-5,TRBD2,TGTGCCAGCAGCCAACGGACTAGCGGATTCCAAGAGACCCAGTACTTC,CASSQRTSGFQETQYF
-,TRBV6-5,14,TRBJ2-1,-,TGTGCCAGCAGTTACTCGGAACTGCAAGGTGAGAAGTTCTTC,CASSYSELQGEKFF
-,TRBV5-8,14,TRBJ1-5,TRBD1,TGTGCCAGCCAGGGGGGGACAGCAAATCAGCCCCAGCATTTT,CASQGGTANQPQHF
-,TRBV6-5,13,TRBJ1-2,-,TGTGCCAGCAGAATGGACGCGAACTATGGCTACACCTTC,CASRMDANYGYTF
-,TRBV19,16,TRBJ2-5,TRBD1,TGTGCCAGTAGTATAGGGACAGGGATAGCCCAAGAGACCCAGTACTTC,CASSIGTGIAQETQYF
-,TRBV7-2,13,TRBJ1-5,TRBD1,TGTGCCAGCGGCAGACAGGGGAGTGAGCCCCAGCATTTT,CASGRQGSEPQHF
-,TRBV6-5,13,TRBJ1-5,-,TGTGCCAGCAGGATGGATAGCAATCAGCCCCAGCATTTT,CASRMDSNQPQHF
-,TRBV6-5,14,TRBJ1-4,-,TGTGCCACCAAAGGAATAACAACTAATGAAAAACTGTTTTTT,CATKGITTNEKLFF
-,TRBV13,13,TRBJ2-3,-,TGTGCCAGCAGCCGTACACGCACAGATACGCAGTATTTT,CASSRTRTDTQYF